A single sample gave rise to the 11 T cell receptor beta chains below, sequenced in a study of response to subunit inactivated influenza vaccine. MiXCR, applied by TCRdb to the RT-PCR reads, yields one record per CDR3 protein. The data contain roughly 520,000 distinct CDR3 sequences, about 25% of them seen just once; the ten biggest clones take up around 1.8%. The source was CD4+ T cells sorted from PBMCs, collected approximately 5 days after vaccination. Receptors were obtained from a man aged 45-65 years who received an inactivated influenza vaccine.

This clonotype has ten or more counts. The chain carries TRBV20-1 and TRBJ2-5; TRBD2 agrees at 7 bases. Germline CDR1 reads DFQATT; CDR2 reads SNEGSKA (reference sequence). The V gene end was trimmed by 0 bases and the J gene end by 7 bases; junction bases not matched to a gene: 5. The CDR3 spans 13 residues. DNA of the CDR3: TGCAGTGCTAGAGATGAGCGGGGCCGGACCCAGTACTTC. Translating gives CSARDERGRTQYF.

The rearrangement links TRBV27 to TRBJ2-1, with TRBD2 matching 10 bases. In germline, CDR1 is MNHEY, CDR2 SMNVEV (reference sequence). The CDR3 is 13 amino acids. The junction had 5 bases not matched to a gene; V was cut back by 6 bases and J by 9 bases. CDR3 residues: CASRGTSAGEQFF. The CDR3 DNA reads TGTGCCAGCAGAGGGACTAGCGCTGGTGAGCAGTTCTTC.

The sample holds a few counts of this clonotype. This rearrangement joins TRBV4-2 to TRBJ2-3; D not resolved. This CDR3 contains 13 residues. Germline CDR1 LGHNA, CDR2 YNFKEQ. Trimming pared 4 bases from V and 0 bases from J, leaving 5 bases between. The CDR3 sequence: CASSRESTDTQYF. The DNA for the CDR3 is TGTGCCAGCAGCCGCGAGAGCACAGATACGCAGTATTTT.

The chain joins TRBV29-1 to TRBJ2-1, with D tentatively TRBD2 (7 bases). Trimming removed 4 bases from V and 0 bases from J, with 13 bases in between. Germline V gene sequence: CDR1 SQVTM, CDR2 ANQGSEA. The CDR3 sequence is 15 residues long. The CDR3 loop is CSVVGGAGSYNEQFF. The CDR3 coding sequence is TGCAGCGTTGTGGGGGGGGCGGGCTCCTACAATGAGCAGTTCTTC.

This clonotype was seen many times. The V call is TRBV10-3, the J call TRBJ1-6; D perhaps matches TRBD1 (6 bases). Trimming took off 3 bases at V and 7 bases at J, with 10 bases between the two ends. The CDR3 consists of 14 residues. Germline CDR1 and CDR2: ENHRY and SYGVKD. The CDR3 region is CAISEGTSNSPLHF. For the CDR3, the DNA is TGTGCCATCAGTGAAGGGACATCGAATTCACCCCTCCACTTT.

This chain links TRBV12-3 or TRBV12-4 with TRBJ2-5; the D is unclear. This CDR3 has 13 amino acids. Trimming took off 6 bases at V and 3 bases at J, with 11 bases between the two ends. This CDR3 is CASSPPAEETQYF. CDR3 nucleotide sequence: TGTGCCAGCAGCCCCCCCGCAGAAGAGACCCAGTACTTC.

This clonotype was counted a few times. The CDR3 DNA reads as TGTGCCAGCAGCTTAGCTGCTGGGGGCAAGCAGTACTTC. Its protein product is CASSLAAGGKQYF. The chain carries TRBV7-9 and TRBJ2-7, with D possibly TRBD1 on 6 matching bases. The CDR3 contains 13 residues. CDR1 is SEHNR and CDR2 is FQNEAQ in the germline V gene (reference sequence). V lost 0 bases and J 8 bases, leaving 11 bases between the germline ends.

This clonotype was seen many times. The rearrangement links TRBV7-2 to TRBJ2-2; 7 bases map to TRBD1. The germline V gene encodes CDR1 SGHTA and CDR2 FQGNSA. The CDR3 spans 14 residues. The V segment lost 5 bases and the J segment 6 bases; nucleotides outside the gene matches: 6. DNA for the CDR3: TGTGCCAGCAGCCCAAACACAGGGGCCGGGGAGCTGTTTTTT. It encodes CASSPNTGAGELFF.

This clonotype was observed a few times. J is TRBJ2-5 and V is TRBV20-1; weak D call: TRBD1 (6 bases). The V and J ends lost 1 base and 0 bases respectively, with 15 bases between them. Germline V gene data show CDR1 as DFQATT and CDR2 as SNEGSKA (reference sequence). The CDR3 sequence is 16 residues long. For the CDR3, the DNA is TGCAGTGCTAGAGGACCCGGGACACGGTACCAAGAGACCCAGTACTTC. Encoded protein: CSARGPGTRYQETQYF.

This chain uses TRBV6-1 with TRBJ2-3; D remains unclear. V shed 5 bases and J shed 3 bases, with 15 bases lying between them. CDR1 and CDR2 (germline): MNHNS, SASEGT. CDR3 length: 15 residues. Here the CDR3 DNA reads TGTGCCAGCAGTAGTCAGCCAACGAGAACAGATACGCAGTATTTT. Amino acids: CASSSQPTRTDTQYF.

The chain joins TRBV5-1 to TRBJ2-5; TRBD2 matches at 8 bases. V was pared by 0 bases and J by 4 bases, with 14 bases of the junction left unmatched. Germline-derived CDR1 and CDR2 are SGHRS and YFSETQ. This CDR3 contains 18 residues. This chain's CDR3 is CASSLAPSGRSIRETQYF. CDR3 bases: TGCGCCAGCAGCTTGGCTCCAAGCGGGAGAAGTATTCGAGAGACCCAGTACTTC.